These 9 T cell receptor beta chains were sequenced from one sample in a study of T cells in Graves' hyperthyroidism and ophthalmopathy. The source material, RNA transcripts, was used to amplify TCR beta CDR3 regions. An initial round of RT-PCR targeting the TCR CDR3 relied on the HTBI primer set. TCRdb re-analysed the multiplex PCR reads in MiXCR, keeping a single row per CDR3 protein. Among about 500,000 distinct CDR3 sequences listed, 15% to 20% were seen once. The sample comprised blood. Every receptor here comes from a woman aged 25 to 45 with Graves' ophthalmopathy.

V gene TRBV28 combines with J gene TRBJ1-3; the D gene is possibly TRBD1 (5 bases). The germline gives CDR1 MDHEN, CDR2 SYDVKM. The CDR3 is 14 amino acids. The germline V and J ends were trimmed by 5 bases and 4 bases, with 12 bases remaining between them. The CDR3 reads CASSPQVAGNTIYF. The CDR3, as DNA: TGTGCCAGCAGTCCACAGGTGGCGGGAAACACCATATATTTT. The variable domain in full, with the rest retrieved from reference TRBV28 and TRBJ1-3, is DVKVTQSSRYLVKRTGEKVFLECVQDMDHENMFWYRQDPGLGLRLIYFSYDVKMKEKGDIPEGYSVSREKKERFSLILESASTNQTSMYLCASSPQVAGNTIYFGEGSWLTVV.

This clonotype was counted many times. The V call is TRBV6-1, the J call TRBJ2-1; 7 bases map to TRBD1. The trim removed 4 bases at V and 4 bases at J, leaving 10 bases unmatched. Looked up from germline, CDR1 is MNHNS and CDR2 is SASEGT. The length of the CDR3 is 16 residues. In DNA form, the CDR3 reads TGTGCCAGCAGTGGAGAGACAGGGTATCTTTACAATGAGCAGTTCTTC. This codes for CASSGETGYLYNEQFF.

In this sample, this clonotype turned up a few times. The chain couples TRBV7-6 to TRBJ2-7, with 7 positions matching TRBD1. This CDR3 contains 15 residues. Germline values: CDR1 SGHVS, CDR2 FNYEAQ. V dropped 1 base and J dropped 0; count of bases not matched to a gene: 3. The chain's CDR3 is CASSLGTGYSYEQYF. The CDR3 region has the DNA TGTGCCAGCAGCTTAGGGACAGGATACTCCTACGAGCAGTACTTC.

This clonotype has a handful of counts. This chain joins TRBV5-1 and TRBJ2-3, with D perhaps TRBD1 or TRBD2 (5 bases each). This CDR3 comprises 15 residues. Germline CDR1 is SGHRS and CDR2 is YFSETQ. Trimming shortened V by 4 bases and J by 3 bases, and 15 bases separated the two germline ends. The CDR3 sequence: CASSRGPRETDTQYF. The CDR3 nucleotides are TGCGCCAGCAGCCGGGGCCCCAGGGAGACAGATACGCAGTATTTT.

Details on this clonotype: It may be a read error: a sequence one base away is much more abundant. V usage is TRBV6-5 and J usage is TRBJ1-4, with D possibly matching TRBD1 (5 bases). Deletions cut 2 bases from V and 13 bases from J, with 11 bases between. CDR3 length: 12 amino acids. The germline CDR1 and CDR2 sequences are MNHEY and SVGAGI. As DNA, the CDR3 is TGTGCCAGCAGTTACGAGGGGTTCATACTGTTTTTT. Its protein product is CASSYEGFILFF.

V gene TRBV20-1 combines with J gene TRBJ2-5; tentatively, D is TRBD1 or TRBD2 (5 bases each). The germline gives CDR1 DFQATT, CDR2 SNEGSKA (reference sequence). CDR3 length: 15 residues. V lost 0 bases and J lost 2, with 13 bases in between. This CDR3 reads CSARDPQGAQETQYF. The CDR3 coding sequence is TGCAGTGCTAGAGATCCGCAGGGAGCACAAGAGACCCAGTACTTC.

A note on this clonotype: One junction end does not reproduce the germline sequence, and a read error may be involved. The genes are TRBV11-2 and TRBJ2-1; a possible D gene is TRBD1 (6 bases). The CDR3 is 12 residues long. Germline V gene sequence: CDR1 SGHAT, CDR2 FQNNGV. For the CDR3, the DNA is TGTGCCAACAGCCACAGGGCGGGTGAGCAGTTCTTC. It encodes CANSHRAGEQFF. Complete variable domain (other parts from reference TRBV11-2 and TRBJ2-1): EAGVAQSPRYKIIEKRQSVAFWCNPISGHATLYWYQQILGQGPKLLIQFQNNGVVDDSQLPKDRFSAERLKGVDSTLKIQPAKLEDSAVYLCANSHRAGEQFFGPGTRLTVL.

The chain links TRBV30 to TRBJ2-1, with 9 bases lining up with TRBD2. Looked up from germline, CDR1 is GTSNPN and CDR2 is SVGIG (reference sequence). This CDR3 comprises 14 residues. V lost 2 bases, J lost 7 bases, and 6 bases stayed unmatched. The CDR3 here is CAWSYEAGGNEQFF. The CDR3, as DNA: TGTGCCTGGAGTTACGAAGCGGGAGGAAATGAGCAGTTCTTC.

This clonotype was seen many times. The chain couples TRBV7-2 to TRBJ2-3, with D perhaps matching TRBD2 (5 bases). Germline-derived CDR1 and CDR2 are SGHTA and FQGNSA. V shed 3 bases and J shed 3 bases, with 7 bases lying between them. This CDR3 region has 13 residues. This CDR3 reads CASSFSETDTQYF. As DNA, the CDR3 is TGTGCCAGCAGCTTTAGCGAGACAGATACGCAGTATTTT.